These 11 T cell receptor beta chains share one sample of origin, sequenced in a study of CD8 T cells in ankylosing spondylitis. Via MiXCR, TCRdb re-called the 5' RACE reads, giving one row per CDR3 protein. There are 90,000 to 100,000 distinct CDR3 sequences in the sample; about 8.5% occur only once, and 9.9% lies in the top ten. The sequenced sample consisted of blood, either unsorted or a sorted T cell fraction (not recorded which). The receptors were gathered from a male donor with ankylosing spondylitis or in good health (not recorded which).

This clonotype has only a few counts. V usage is TRBV7-2 and J usage is TRBJ2-2; D gene ambiguous. Germline V gene data show CDR1 as SGHTA and CDR2 as FQGNSA. The V end lost 5 bases, the J end lost 3 bases, and 13 bases lay between the germline ends. The CDR3 has 15 residues. The CDR3 here is CASSVVVLDTGELFF. The CDR3 region has the DNA TGTGCCAGCAGCGTTGTCGTTTTGGACACCGGGGAGCTGTTTTTT.

In its sample, this clonotype was seen many times. V gene TRBV24-1 combines with J gene TRBJ1-5; D is unclear. The CDR3 sequence is 14 residues long. From germline, CDR1 is KGHDR and CDR2 SFDVKD. V lost 4 bases, J lost 4 bases, and 10 bases lay in between. CDR3 in amino acids: CATSDDGPNQPQHF. As DNA, the CDR3 is TGTGCCACCAGTGACGACGGACCAAATCAGCCCCAGCATTTT.

This clonotype was recorded at least ten times. V gene TRBV6-6 combines with J gene TRBJ1-1, with D unclear. Trimming shortened V by 7 bases and J by 5 bases, and 8 bases separated the two germline ends. The CDR3 length is 11 residues. The germline V gene has CDR1 MNHNY and CDR2 SVGAGI (reference sequence). DNA of the CDR3: TGTGCCAGCAACTATATGACTGAAGCTTTCTTT. Translated, it gives CASNYMTEAFF.

This clonotype was seen repeatedly, ten times or more. This rearrangement joins TRBV12-3 or TRBV12-4 to TRBJ2-3; D may be TRBD2 (6 bases). V gave up 4 bases and J gave up 0 bases, with 11 bases separating them. This CDR3 is 15 amino acids long. The CDR3 sequence is CASSWVGGSTDTQYF. The CDR3 DNA sequence: TGTGCCAGCAGTTGGGTCGGGGGTAGCACAGATACGCAGTATTTT.

This clonotype occurred many times. The rearrangement links TRBV20-1 to TRBJ2-5; D ambiguous. This CDR3 has 12 amino acids. Germline V lookup: CDR1 DFQATT, CDR2 SNEGSKA (reference sequence). With 5 bases removed from V and 2 bases from J, the gap between germline ends came to 9 bases. The CDR3 DNA sequence: TGCAGTGCTCGAGCCGGTCAAGAGACCCAGTACTTC. This translates into CSARAGQETQYF.

The chain links TRBV21-1 to TRBJ2-7; TRBD2 is the table's D call and was not checked against the DNA. TRBV21-1 is a listed pseudogene. The CDR3 extends over 14 amino acids. The CDR3 reads CASSKGEKTYEQYF. The CDR3 DNA reads TGTGCCAGCAGCAAAGGGGAGAAAACCTACGAGCAGTACTTC.

In its sample, this clonotype was seen a few times. This sequence joins TRBV7-2 and TRBJ2-3; TRBD2 matches 9 bases. V was pared by 4 bases and J by 5 bases, with 10 bases of the junction left unmatched. Germline assignment: CDR1 SGHTA and CDR2 FQGNSA. This CDR3 comprises 16 residues. CDR3 residues: CASSSFGGGAVDTQYF. The CDR3 DNA sequence: TGTGCCAGCAGCTCCTTTGGCGGGGGGGCGGTAGATACGCAGTATTTT.

This clonotype appeared many times. V is TRBV12-3 or TRBV12-4 and J is TRBJ2-5; D is uncertain. There are 16 residues in the CDR3. Trimming took 3 bases from V and 2 from J, leaving 16 bases between them. The CDR3 loop reads CASSFLASMGQETQYF. CDR3 in DNA: TGTGCCAGCAGTTTCTTGGCCTCAATGGGACAAGAGACCCAGTACTTC.

This clonotype was observed many times. The V gene is TRBV30, the J gene TRBJ2-7; 9 nucleotides agree with TRBD1. The CDR3 is made up of 14 amino acids. The V gene's germline CDR1 is GTSNPN and CDR2 SVGIG (reference sequence). Trimming took 5 bases from V and 4 from J; bases not matched to a gene: 9. This chain's CDR3 is CAWGLQGAFYEQYF. Here the CDR3 DNA reads TGTGCCTGGGGCCTACAGGGGGCATTTTACGAGCAGTACTTC.

This clonotype was picked up many times. This chain joins TRBV3-1 and TRBJ2-7; TRBD1 aligns across 7 bases. Losses at the gene ends were 1 base for V and 0 bases for J; bases not matched to a gene: 3. Germline values: CDR1 LGHDT, CDR2 YNNKEL (reference sequence). This CDR3 is built from 15 residues. CDR3 region: CASSQGGGVSYEQYF. The CDR3 DNA follows: TGTGCCAGCAGCCAAGGAGGGGGCGTCTCCTACGAGCAGTACTTC.

At least ten counts were recorded for this clonotype. The chain has TRBV20-1 and TRBJ1-2, with 8 bases matching TRBD1. CDR1 is DFQATT, CDR2 SNEGSKA, per germline (reference sequence). The J segment lost 7 bases and the V segment lost 2 bases, leaving 6 bases of the junction unmatched. The CDR3 runs to 13 residues. Here the CDR3 DNA reads TGCAGTGCTAGACCCGTTGGACAGGGTGGCTACACCTTC. Translation: CSARPVGQGGYTF.